Presented here are 19 T cell receptor beta chains from one specimen sequenced in a study of shared clonotypes between healthy human individuals. Method: immunoSEQ multiplex PCR; TCRdb's copy keeps in-frame clones and lacks some. The sample consists of about 2,200,000 clones, 85% to 95% of them appearing once. Naive CD8 cells were CD45RO-negative, positively selected for CCR7, excluding terminally differentiated effector memory CD45RA+ cells. The sample taken for sequencing was naive CD8+ T cells from PBMCs. These receptors all come from a man aged 18 to 35 in good health. Some clones in this sample may be carry-over from other donors' samples.

This clone occurred a few times. This chain uses TRBV25-1 with TRBJ1-1; D remains unclear. CDR1 is MGHDK and CDR2 is SYGVNS in the germline V gene. Trimming shortened V by 8 bases and J by 3 bases, and 10 bases separated the two germline ends. The CDR3 runs to 12 residues. The CDR3, as DNA: TGTGCCAGCTCGCGGGCCTACACTGAAGCTTTCTTT. The encoded protein is CASSRAYTEAFF.

This clone was found once. The V call is TRBV4-3, the J call TRBJ1-1, with D uncertain. The V end lost 0 bases, the J end lost 10 bases, and 6 bases lay between the germline ends. Germline CDR1 and CDR2: LGHNA and YSLEER. The CDR3 contains 11 residues. The CDR3 DNA sequence: TGCGCCAGCAGCCAAGATTCCAGAGCTTTCTTT. Amino acids: CASSQDSRAFF.

As concerns this clone: The same CDR3 arises from other DNA sequences in this sample as well. The chain joins TRBV6-5 to TRBJ1-1; the D gene is possibly TRBD1 (6 bases). V was shortened by 0 bases and J by 5 bases, with 10 bases between the two germline ends. This CDR3 has 14 amino acids. Germline V CDR1 and CDR2: MNHEY, SVGAGI. CDR3 residues: CASSYSLGGTEAFF. CDR3 bases: TGTGCCAGCAGTTACTCTCTAGGGGGGACTGAAGCTTTCTTT.

The chain carries TRBV28 and TRBJ2-7, with a weak D call TRBD1 (5 bases). V was pared by 9 bases and J by 5 bases, with 17 bases between. CDR3 length: 13 amino acids. The V gene's germline CDR1 is MDHEN and CDR2 SYDVKM. CDR3 nucleotide sequence: TGTGCCAGTACGTGGACAAGGGGCAACGAGCAGTACTTC. Translation gives CASTWTRGNEQYF.

The rearrangement links TRBV11-3 to TRBJ2-2; D not certain. V was shortened by 2 bases and J by 4 bases, with 11 bases between the two germline ends. This CDR3 comprises 15 residues. Germline values: CDR1 SGHNT, CDR2 YENEEA. The CDR3 reads CASSLYSQGTGELFF. CDR3 nucleotide sequence: TGTGCCAGCAGCTTATACAGCCAAGGCACCGGGGAGCTGTTTTTT.

The gene calls are TRBV9 and TRBJ1-2; maybe TRBD1 (5 bases). Germline V gene lookup returns CDR1 SGDLS and CDR2 YYNGEE. V lost 3 bases, J lost 4 bases, and 22 bases lay in between. This CDR3 has 17 amino acids. Written as DNA, the CDR3 is TGTGCCAGCAGCGACCGGGGCATTAATGGCCCCTTCTATGGCTACACCTTC. It specifies CASSDRGINGPFYGYTF.

V gene TRBV7-3 combines with J gene TRBJ2-5; TRBD2 matches at 7 bases. Germline CDR1 and CDR2: SGHTA and FQGTGA. The trim removed 4 bases at V and 4 bases at J, leaving 9 bases unmatched. This CDR3 is 15 amino acids long. DNA of the CDR3: TGTGCCAGCAGCTGGGGGGGAGGAGATCTAGAGACCCAGTACTTC. The encoded protein is CASSWGGGDLETQYF.

The rearrangement links TRBV27 to TRBJ1-5; D might be TRBD1 (5 bases). The CDR3 totals 14 residues. CDR1 MNHEY and CDR2 SMNVEV come from the germline V gene (reference sequence). The V end lost 5 bases, the J end lost 5 bases, and 13 bases lay between the germline ends. CDR3 loop: CASSRRVGDQPQHF. The DNA of the CDR3 is TGTGCCAGCAGTCGTCGGGTAGGGGATCAGCCCCAGCATTTT.

The count of this clone is one. The V and J genes are TRBV5-6 and TRBJ2-7; D might be TRBD1 (8 bases). CDR1 and CDR2 from the germline V gene are SGHDT and YYEEEE. V lost 3 bases to trimming and J lost 0 bases, with 16 bases between them. This CDR3 contains 16 residues. The CDR3 region has the DNA TGTGCCAGCAGCTGGGGGGGACAGGTCCTCTCCTACGAGCAGTACTTC. This translates into CASSWGGQVLSYEQYF.

This chain joins TRBV4-3 and TRBJ1-2; D is uncertain. This CDR3 contains 16 residues. Germline values: CDR1 LGHNA, CDR2 YSLEER. V lost 0 bases and J lost 7, with 18 bases in between. The CDR3 here is CASSQEVGTLGRGYTF. The CDR3 region has the DNA TGCGCCAGCAGCCAAGAGGTAGGCACCCTCGGTCGTGGCTACACCTTC.

The chain recombines TRBV4-3 with TRBJ2-2, with 7 bases identical to TRBD2. The CDR3 sequence is 16 residues long. Germline CDR1 LGHNA, CDR2 YSLEER. J gave up 6 bases and V 2 bases, and 9 bases lay outside the gene matches. The CDR3 DNA follows: TGCGCCAGCAGCCAATGGACTAGTGGGAGGGCCGGGGAGCTGTTTTTT. Translated, it gives CASSQWTSGRAGELFF.

This clone was detected once. The DNA for the CDR3 is TGTGCCAGCAGCTTAGGAGGGACTAATTCACCCCTCCACTTT. This codes for CASSLGGTNSPLHF. The V gene is TRBV7-9, the J gene TRBJ1-6; D is possibly TRBD1 (5 bases). CDR3 length: 14 amino acids. From germline, CDR1 is SEHNR and CDR2 FQNEAQ (reference sequence). V gave up 1 base and J gave up 6 bases, with 7 bases separating them.

This chain links TRBV5-1 with TRBJ2-7, with TRBD1 matching 8 bases. Trimming cost V 7 bases and J 4 bases; bases outside gene matches: 10. This CDR3 contains 14 residues. CDR1 and CDR2 (germline): SGHRS, YFSETQ. The CDR3 sequence: CASFDRGQTYEQYF. The CDR3 DNA reads as TGCGCCAGCTTTGACAGGGGCCAAACATACGAGCAGTACTTC.

CDR3: CASSWTSGSTGELFF. The CDR3 DNA reads TGTGCCAGCAGCTGGACTAGCGGAAGCACCGGGGAGCTGTTTTTT. The chain couples TRBV7-9 to TRBJ2-2, with 10 bases identical to TRBD2. Germline CDR1 and CDR2: SEHNR and FQNEAQ (reference sequence). V was clipped by 4 bases and J by 4 bases; unmatched bases: 3. The CDR3 is made up of 15 amino acids.

The chain couples TRBV7-8 to TRBJ1-1; 11 bases line up with TRBD1. In germline, CDR1 is SGHVS, CDR2 FQNEAQ. V shed 5 bases and J 4 bases; nucleotides not matched to a gene: 3. This CDR3 is 14 amino acids long. The CDR3 loop reads CASSGGTGGTEAFF. CDR3 DNA: TGTGCCAGCAGCGGGGGGACAGGGGGCACTGAAGCTTTCTTT.

The gene calls are TRBV30 and TRBJ1-1; D gene uncertain. Trimming pared 2 bases from V and 2 bases from J, leaving 6 bases between. The CDR3 sequence is 12 residues long. Germline-derived CDR1 and CDR2 are GTSNPN and SVGIG (reference sequence). CDR3 nucleotides: TGTGCCTGGAGTCACACAAACACTGAAGCTTTCTTT. Translated, it gives CAWSHTNTEAFF.

V and J are TRBV4-1 and TRBJ1-2, with a tentative D call TRBD1 (6 bases). This CDR3 region has 16 residues. From germline, CDR1 is MGHRA and CDR2 YSYEKL. Trimming left V 1 base short and J 5 bases short, with 17 bases between. In DNA form, the CDR3 reads TGCGCCAGCAGCCAAGCTAGTTTCACGCAGGGGTATGGCTACACCTTC. Its protein product is CASSQASFTQGYGYTF.

The gene calls are TRBV4-2 and TRBJ2-2; D not resolved. CDR1 LGHNA and CDR2 YNFKEQ come from the germline V gene. The ends were cut back, 4 bases at V and 1 base at J, with 10 bases in the middle. This CDR3 is 15 amino acids long. The CDR3 coding sequence is TGTGCCAGCAGCCTACCCCCGAGGAACACCGGGGAGCTGTTTTTT. Encoded protein: CASSLPPRNTGELFF.

This clone appeared a single time. V and J are TRBV10-3 and TRBJ1-2; 7 bases match TRBD1. CDR1 is ENHRY and CDR2 is SYGVKD in the germline V gene. After removal of 0 bases from V and 5 bases from J, the junction contained 3 bases not matched to a gene. CDR3 length equals 14 residues. CDR3 DNA: TGTGCCATCAGTGAGTCGACGGACAGGTATGGCTACACCTTC. Encoded protein: CAISESTDRYGYTF.